This T cell receptor (beta chain) originates from a study of response to subunit inactivated influenza vaccine. TCRdb itself ran the RT-PCR reads through MiXCR, one entry per CDR3 protein. The sample includes roughly 760,000 distinct CDR3 sequences, less than 25% of them seen just once. About this clonotype itself: Its antigen remains unidentified.

Broader study findings: Authors suggested that a seasonal influenza vaccination recruits few new T cells each time.

Germline CDR1 and CDR2: MGHRA and YSYEKL. The CDR3 has 16 amino acids. V trimming: 4 bases; J trimming: 5 bases; junction bases outside the gene matches: 11. The V call is TRBV4-1, the J call TRBJ1-1, with TRBD1 identical over 9 bases. The source of this sequence is a man aged 50 to 60 who received an inactivated influenza vaccine. Material: PBMCs from blood, obtained 5 days after vaccination. CDR3 amino acids: CASSPFRDRVRTEAFF. CDR3 DNA sequence: TGCGCCAGCAGCCCTTTTAGGGACAGGGTTAGGACTGAAGCTTTCTTT.